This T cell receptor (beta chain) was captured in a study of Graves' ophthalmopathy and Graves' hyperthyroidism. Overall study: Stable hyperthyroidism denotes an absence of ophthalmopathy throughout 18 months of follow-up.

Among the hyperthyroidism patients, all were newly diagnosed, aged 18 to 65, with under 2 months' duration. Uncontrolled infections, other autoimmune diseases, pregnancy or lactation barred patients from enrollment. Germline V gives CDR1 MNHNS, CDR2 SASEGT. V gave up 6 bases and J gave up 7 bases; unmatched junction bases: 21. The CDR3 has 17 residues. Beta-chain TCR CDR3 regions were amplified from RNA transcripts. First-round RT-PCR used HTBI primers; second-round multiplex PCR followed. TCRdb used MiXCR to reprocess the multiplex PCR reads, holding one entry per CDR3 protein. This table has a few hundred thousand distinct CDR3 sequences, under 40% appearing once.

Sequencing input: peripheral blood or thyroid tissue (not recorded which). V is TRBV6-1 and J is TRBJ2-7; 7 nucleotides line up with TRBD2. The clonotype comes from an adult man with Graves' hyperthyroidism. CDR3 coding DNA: TGTGCCAGCAGCCAGGACATTGGGAGGGTCCCCTACAATGAGCAGTACTTC. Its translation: CASSQDIGRVPYNEQYF.